Listed below are T cell receptor beta chains from one sample, sequenced in a study of CD8 T cell repertoires and HIV-1 epitope variants. Their antigens are not known. Some clones are missing from TCRdb's copy, which holds only in-frame ones; the method was immunoSEQ multiplex PCR. Found here are 3,500 to 5,500 clones, roughly 70% of them singletons; the top ten hold 42%. The specimen sequenced was cultured CD8+ T cells derived from PBMCs. These receptors were obtained from a male donor with HIV. Both conserved end residues are part of each CDR3. D genes are given only for firm matches. Clone size is stated in some rows and not others, as once, few, many or a class when expanded.

j_gene | v_gene | abundance | d_gene | CDR3nt | CDR3aa
TRBJ2-5 | TRBV4-2 | few | TRBD2 | TGTGCCAGCAGCGCGGGAGAGGACCAAGAGACCCAGTACTTC | CASSAGEDQETQYF
TRBJ1-6 | TRBV28 | - | - | TGTGCCAGTGCGGGATCACCCCTCCACTTT | CASAGSPLHF
TRBJ2-2 | TRBV27 | - | TRBD2 | TGTGCCAGTGAGCCTAGCGGGAGAACCGGGGAGCTGTTTTTT | CASEPSGRTGELFF
TRBJ1-2 | TRBV6-5 | - | - | TGTGCCAGCAGTACGGACGGAGTTGGACTCTATGGCTACACCTTC | CASSTDGVGLYGYTF
TRBJ2-1 | TRBV6-1 | - | - | TGTGCCAGCAGTTCTGGGTGGGATGAGCAGTTCTTC | CASSSGWDEQFF
TRBJ1-6 | TRBV30 | - | TRBD1 | TGTGCCTGGAGGTCTCTACAGGGGAATTCACCCCTCCACTTT | CAWRSLQGNSPLHF
TRBJ2-1 | TRBV10-1 | - | TRBD2 | TGCGCCAGCAGTGAGTCTATCCGACTAGCGGGAGTGGAATACAATGAGCAGTTCTTC | CASSESIRLAGVEYNEQFF
TRBJ2-7 | TRBV6-9 | - | TRBD1 | TGTGCCAGCAGACAGGGGGCTTCCTCCTACGAGCAGTACTTC | CASRQGASSYEQYF
TRBJ2-7 | TRBV2 | - | TRBD2 | TGTGCCAGCAGTGAAGCCCAGCGGGAGTTATCCTACGAGCAGTACTTC | CASSEAQRELSYEQYF
TRBJ1-6 | TRBV9 | few | - | TGTGCCAGCAGCGTAGAAGGGGGTGAGGCTTCACCCCTCCACTTT | CASSVEGGEASPLHF
TRBJ1-1 | TRBV19 | - | - | TGTGCCAGTAGTATAGTGGGGGACGCTGAAGCTTTCTTT | CASSIVGDAEAFF
TRBJ1-4 | TRBV5-6 | - | - | TGTGCCAGCAGCTTGGCACAGGAAGGCGAAAAACTGTTTTTT | CASSLAQEGEKLFF
TRBJ1-2 | TRBV18 | - | - | TGTGCCAGCTCACCGGGCAGGGAAAACTATGGCTACACCTTC | CASSPGRENYGYTF
TRBJ1-1 | TRBV9 | - | - | TGTGCCAGCAGCCCAGGCGGGGAAACGAACACTGAAGCTTTCTTT | CASSPGGETNTEAFF
TRBJ2-5 | TRBV28 | - | - | TGTGCCAGCAGCTCATCCAAGTACAGGGAAGAGACCCAGTACTTC | CASSSSKYREETQYF
TRBJ2-7 | TRBV15 | - | TRBD1 | TGTGCCACCAGCAGGGGGGGGACAGGGACTCCCTACGAGCAGTACTTC | CATSRGGTGTPYEQYF
TRBJ2-1 | TRBV29-1 | - | - | TGCAGCCCAGAGGTATACAATGAGCAGTTCTTC | CSPEVYNEQFF
TRBJ2-3 | TRBV4-3 | - | TRBD1 | TGCGCCAGCAGCCAAGAGATACCCGGGACAGGAAACCCAGATACGCAGTATTTT | CASSQEIPGTGNPDTQYF
TRBJ1-5 | TRBV5-1 | few | - | TGCGCCAGCAGCCCGGGGGCCGATCAGCCCCAGCATTTT | CASSPGADQPQHF
TRBJ2-1 | TRBV6-5 | - | TRBD2 | TGTGCCAGCAGCACTACTAGCGGGGTCTACAATGAGCAGTTCTTC | CASSTTSGVYNEQFF
TRBJ1-2 | TRBV4-1 | - | - | TGCGCCAGCAGCCAAGATGTATCAGGGGCGAACTATGGCTACACCTTC | CASSQDVSGANYGYTF
TRBJ2-7 | TRBV28 | - | TRBD2 | TGTGCCAGCACCGAAGGACTAGCGGGTACCTACGAGCAGTACTTC | CASTEGLAGTYEQYF
TRBJ1-1 | TRBV27 | - | - | TGTGCCAGCAGTGGGAGGAACACTGAAGCTTTCTTT | CASSGRNTEAFF
TRBJ1-4 | TRBV19 | once | - | TGTGCCAGTAGTCTTGGGGGCGGTGAAAAACTGTTTTTT | CASSLGGGEKLFF
TRBJ2-1 | TRBV7-3 | - | TRBD2 | TGTGCCAGCAGCACGGGACTAGCGAGGAATGAGCAGTTCTTC | CASSTGLARNEQFF
TRBJ1-1 | TRBV27 | - | TRBD1 | TGTGCCAGCAGTCCATCGGGACAGGGTCAGTACACTGAAGCTTTCTTT | CASSPSGQGQYTEAFF